Listed here are 32 T cell receptor beta chains from one sample, sequenced in a study of blood T cell repertoires in COVID-19. The data were produced by immunoSEQ multiplex PCR, yet TCRdb's version contains in-frame clones alone and is incomplete. Among about 340,000 clones listed, about 87% were seen once. The sample taken for sequencing was peripheral blood. The receptors derive from a woman in her forties or fifties with COVID-19, enrolled during active disease.

The sample holds one count of this clone. The chain links TRBV5-1 to TRBJ1-4; D is uncertain. Trimming shortened V by 5 bases and J by 8 bases, and 13 bases separated the two germline ends. CDR3 length: 13 residues. The germline V gene has CDR1 SGHRS and CDR2 YFSETQ. CDR3 loop: CASRRVTDEKLFF. CDR3 DNA sequence: TGCGCCAGCAGGAGGGTGACTGACGAAAAACTGTTTTTT.

The chain uses TRBV9 and TRBJ2-1; D is unclear. V was clipped by 0 bases and J by 5 bases, with 12 bases between them. CDR1 and CDR2 (germline): SGDLS, YYNGEE. The CDR3 totals 15 residues. In nucleotides, the CDR3 is TGTGCCAGCAGCGTAGTGGTGGGCAGCCACAATGAGCAGTTCTTC. Its translation: CASSVVVGSHNEQFF.

The chain uses TRBV24-1 and TRBJ2-3; 8 nucleotides match TRBD1. V dropped 6 bases and J dropped 2; count of bases not matched to a gene: 0. Looked up from germline, CDR1 is KGHDR and CDR2 is SFDVKD. The CDR3 length is 13 residues. CDR3 DNA: TGTGCCACCAGTCAGGGGGCCACAGATACGCAGTATTTT. Protein: CATSQGATDTQYF.

J is TRBJ2-1 and V is TRBV19, with TRBD2 matching over 8 bases. The CDR3 runs 15 residues. Germline CDR1 is LNHDA and CDR2 is SQIVND (reference sequence). Losses at the gene ends were 6 bases for V and 3 bases for J; bases not matched to a gene: 7. The CDR3 here is CASRPRGGNYNEQFF. DNA of the CDR3: TGTGCCAGTAGGCCCCGGGGGGGGAACTACAATGAGCAGTTCTTC.

This rearrangement joins TRBV15 to TRBJ1-4; perhaps TRBD1 as D (6 bases). This CDR3 region has 16 residues. V was clipped by 0 bases and J by 4 bases, with 12 bases between them. CDR1 LNHNV and CDR2 YYDKDF come from the germline V gene (reference sequence). The CDR3 spells CATSRDQGRINEKLFF. CDR3 in DNA: TGTGCCACCAGCAGAGATCAGGGGCGGATTAATGAAAAACTGTTTTTT.

The chain carries TRBV27 and TRBJ1-2; D is unclear. Trimming cost V 2 bases and J 2 bases, with 6 bases left between them. CDR1 and CDR2 from the germline V gene are MNHEY and SMNVEV (reference sequence). This CDR3 contains 13 residues. CDR3 in amino acids: CASSLRENYGYTF. The CDR3 DNA reads TGTGCCAGCAGTTTACGGGAGAACTATGGCTACACCTTC.

This clone was seen only a few times. This sequence joins TRBV7-2 and TRBJ2-3, with 10 nucleotides matching TRBD1. Trimming removed 0 bases from V and 5 bases from J; junction bases left unmatched: 5. The CDR3 totals 16 residues. CDR1 is SGHTA, CDR2 FQGNSA, per germline. The CDR3 sequence: CASSLALRTGGDTQYF. CDR3 bases: TGTGCCAGCAGCTTAGCGCTAAGGACAGGGGGAGATACGCAGTATTTT. Full variable domain (outside the CDR3, taken from reference TRBV7-2 and TRBJ2-3): GAGVSQSPSNKVTEKGKDVELRCDPISGHTALYWYRQSLGQGLEFLIYFQGNSAPDKSGLPSDRFSAERTGGSVSTLTIQRTQQEDSAVYLCASSLALRTGGDTQYFGPGTRLTVL.

This rearrangement joins TRBV25-1 to TRBJ1-2; TRBD1 aligns across 9 bases. The germline V gene encodes CDR1 MGHDK and CDR2 SYGVNS. With V trimmed by 4 bases and J by 3 bases, 15 bases remained unmatched. There are 18 residues in the CDR3. CDR3 nucleotides: TGTGCCAGCAGTGGTTTTGGGACAGGGTTGTTTAAGGACTATGGCTACACCTTC. This codes for CASSGFGTGLFKDYGYTF.

This chain joins TRBV5-6 and TRBJ2-2, with a possible D match to TRBD1 (5 bases). Germline V gives CDR1 SGHDT, CDR2 YYEEEE. V was trimmed by 0 bases and J by 4 bases, leaving 13 bases between them. The CDR3 covers 16 residues. The CDR3 region has the DNA TGTGCCAGCAGCTTGGCGGCAGGGTCGGCCACCGGGGAGCTGTTTTTT. It codes for CASSLAAGSATGELFF.

CDR3: CASSLADSSGNTIYF. CDR3 DNA sequence: TGTGCCAGCAGCTTAGCGGACAGCTCTGGAAACACCATATATTTT. J is TRBJ1-3 and V is TRBV11-3; TRBD1 is a possible D gene (6 bases). There are 15 residues in the CDR3. CDR1 and CDR2 from the germline V gene are SGHNT and YENEEA. Between the trimmed V and J ends, which lost 1 base and 0 bases, there was a span of 7 bases.

The rearrangement links TRBV20-1 to TRBJ2-7; 8 nucleotides line up with TRBD2. This CDR3 comprises 14 residues. Germline V gives CDR1 DFQATT, CDR2 SNEGSKA (reference sequence). V trimming: 3 bases; J trimming: 3 bases; junction bases outside the gene matches: 7. The CDR3 reads CSASRAGLVYEQYF. CDR3 bases: TGCAGTGCTAGTAGAGCGGGACTAGTCTACGAGCAGTACTTC.

V gene TRBV6-5 combines with J gene TRBJ1-1; the match to TRBD1 covers 7 bases. V lost 0 bases to trimming and J lost 1 base; unmatched junction nucleotides: 2. There are 15 residues in the CDR3. Germline V gives CDR1 MNHEY, CDR2 SVGAGI. The CDR3 region is CASSYSTGKNTEAFF. The CDR3 DNA is TGTGCCAGCAGTTACTCGACAGGGAAGAACACTGAAGCTTTCTTT.

The rearrangement links TRBV7-6 to TRBJ2-7, with 7 bases lining up with TRBD2. CDR1 and CDR2 from the germline V gene are SGHVS and FNYEAQ. V shed 2 bases, J shed 4 bases, and the junction held 5 bases outside the gene matches. The CDR3 has 14 residues. The chain's CDR3 is CASSLLGGEYEQYF. In nucleotides, the CDR3 is TGTGCCAGCAGCTTATTGGGGGGGGAGTACGAGCAGTACTTC.

This chain connects TRBV14 to TRBJ1-3; 7 bases are shared with TRBD1. CDR1 is SGHDN and CDR2 is FVKESK in the germline V gene. The V and J ends lost 0 bases and 0 bases, in that order; junction bases with no gene match: 5. This CDR3 is built from 17 residues. The DNA of the CDR3 is TGTGCCAGCAGCCAAGAGCCGGACAGGAGCTCTGGAAACACCATATATTTT. Encoded protein: CASSQEPDRSSGNTIYF.

The chain uses TRBV3-1 (or the pseudogene TRBV3-2) and TRBJ1-1; D uncertain. The germline V gene has CDR1 LGHDT and CDR2 YNNKEL (reference sequence). V lost 3 bases, J lost 7 bases, and 9 bases lay in between. CDR3 length: 12 residues. This CDR3 is CASSQAQYEAFF. CDR3 DNA sequence: TGTGCCAGCAGCCAGGCACAGTATGAAGCTTTCTTT.

J is TRBJ2-5 and V is TRBV2, with 11 bases fitting TRBD2. This CDR3 is 16 amino acids long. Germline V lookup: CDR1 SNHLY, CDR2 FYNNEI. J lost 5 bases, V lost 7 bases, and 12 bases had no gene match. The CDR3 sequence: CASKPLAGEFLETQYF. In DNA form, the CDR3 reads TGTGCCAGCAAACCACTAGCGGGAGAATTTTTGGAGACCCAGTACTTC.

The V and J genes are TRBV7-2 and TRBJ1-6; D remains unclear. The CDR3 sequence is 15 residues long. Germline CDR1 reads SGHTA; CDR2 reads FQGNSA. The ends were cut back, 5 bases at V and 5 bases at J, with 13 bases in the middle. Written as DNA, the CDR3 is TGTGCCAGCAGCCCCCGGGGTGCTGATAATTCACCCCTCCACTTT. Its translation is CASSPRGADNSPLHF.

The chain joins TRBV9 to TRBJ2-1, with TRBD2 as a possible D gene (5 bases). Germline V CDR1 and CDR2: SGDLS, YYNGEE. The V gene lost 0 bases and the J gene lost 0 bases, with 10 bases spanning the gap. The CDR3 sequence is 16 residues long. CDR3 protein: CASSVVGGLSYNEQFF. In DNA form, the CDR3 reads TGTGCCAGCAGCGTAGTGGGCGGGCTCTCCTACAATGAGCAGTTCTTC.

The rearrangement joins TRBV27 to TRBJ1-2; 10 bases are a match to TRBD1. The length of the CDR3 is 15 residues. The junction had 3 bases not matched to a gene; V was cut back by 2 bases and J by 3 bases. Looked up from germline, CDR1 is MNHEY and CDR2 is SMNVEV (reference sequence). The CDR3 loop reads CASSLGTGVDYGYTF. The DNA of the CDR3 is TGTGCCAGCAGTTTAGGGACAGGGGTCGACTATGGCTACACCTTC.

The chain is built from TRBV9 and TRBJ2-7; TRBD2 agrees at 7 bases. The CDR3 loop spans 13 amino acids. Losses at the gene ends were 0 bases for V and 3 bases for J; bases not matched to a gene: 0. Germline V gene lookup returns CDR1 SGDLS and CDR2 YYNGEE. The CDR3 sequence is CASSVGTSYEQYF. The CDR3 region has the DNA TGTGCCAGCAGCGTAGGGACTAGCTACGAGCAGTACTTC.

The genes are TRBV19 and TRBJ1-5; a possible D gene is TRBD1 (5 bases). The CDR3 spans 18 residues. The germline V gene has CDR1 LNHDA and CDR2 SQIVND (reference sequence). Trimming removed 3 bases from V and 3 bases from J, with 21 bases in between. The CDR3 loop is CASSISGRGSGVNQPQHF. The CDR3 DNA reads as TGTGCCAGTAGTATTTCCGGCCGGGGGAGTGGGGTCAATCAGCCCCAGCATTTT.

This sequence joins TRBV27 and TRBJ1-2; no reliable D call. V was trimmed by 2 bases and J by 4 bases, leaving 20 bases between them. Germline V gene data show CDR1 as MNHEY and CDR2 as SMNVEV (reference sequence). This CDR3 has 17 amino acids. CDR3 sequence (DNA): TGTGCCAGCAGTTTAAAGGCTACAGAACTCGTGGGCTATGGCTACACCTTC. It is translated as CASSLKATELVGYGYTF.

The chain recombines TRBV5-6 with TRBJ2-7; D unresolved. Germline CDR1 and CDR2: SGHDT and YYEEEE. V was trimmed by 3 bases and J by 4 bases, leaving 5 bases between them. This CDR3 has 11 amino acids. CDR3 residues: CASSSQYEQYF. DNA of the CDR3: TGTGCCAGCAGCTCCCAGTACGAGCAGTACTTC.

This sequence joins TRBV5-1 and TRBJ1-1; D might be TRBD1 (6 bases). There are 15 residues in the CDR3. From germline, CDR1 is SGHRS and CDR2 YFSETQ. The germline V and J ends were trimmed by 4 bases and 4 bases, with 17 bases remaining between them. The CDR3 bases are TGCGCCAGCAGCGCCGACGGGACATCTGGCACTGAAGCTTTCTTT. It translates to CASSADGTSGTEAFF.

The chain is built from TRBV6-5 and TRBJ1-4, with D uncertain. The CDR3 runs 14 residues. Germline-derived CDR1 and CDR2 are MNHEY and SVGAGI. V lost 6 bases, J lost 1 base, and 9 bases lay in between. CDR3 loop: CASRTGRTNEKLFF. The CDR3 bases are TGTGCCAGCAGGACGGGGAGAACTAATGAAAAACTGTTTTTT.

This chain joins TRBV5-1 and TRBJ1-2, with 7 bases lining up with TRBD1. V shed 2 bases and J 1 base; nucleotides not matched to a gene: 5. Germline loops: CDR1 SGHRS, CDR2 YFSETQ. CDR3 length equals 15 residues. CDR3 nucleotide sequence: TGCGCCAGCAGCTTTTCGGGACAGTTTAACTATGGCTACACCTTC. Translated, it gives CASSFSGQFNYGYTF.

The V call is TRBV24-1, the J call TRBJ2-3; D is uncertain. There are 13 residues in the CDR3. V was trimmed by 1 base and J by 3 bases, leaving 4 bases between them. Germline loops: CDR1 KGHDR, CDR2 SFDVKD. The chain's CDR3 is CATSDFRTDTQYF. In DNA form, the CDR3 reads TGTGCCACCAGTGATTTCAGAACAGATACGCAGTATTTT.

The V gene is TRBV27, the J gene TRBJ1-2, with D perhaps TRBD1 (5 bases). V was pared by 1 base and J by 4 bases, with 10 bases between. Germline-derived CDR1 and CDR2 are MNHEY and SMNVEV (reference sequence). The CDR3 length is 14 residues. The CDR3 nucleotides are TGTGCCAGCAGTTTATACGGGGGTGGCTATGGCTACACCTTC. This encodes CASSLYGGGYGYTF.

CDR3 residues: CASSQARQGPDMDTQYF. The CDR3 DNA reads TGTGCCAGCAGCCAAGCCCGACAGGGACCTGACATGGATACGCAGTATTTT. This chain connects TRBV14 to TRBJ2-3, with TRBD1 matching 7 bases. Germline loops: CDR1 SGHDN, CDR2 FVKESK. With 1 base clipped from V and 6 bases from J, the junction kept 13 bases outside the gene matches. This CDR3 region has 17 residues.

V usage is TRBV5-1 and J usage is TRBJ1-2; 7 bases line up with TRBD1. With 1 base clipped from V and 2 bases from J, the junction kept 5 bases outside the gene matches. Germline V gives CDR1 SGHRS, CDR2 YFSETQ. The CDR3 spans 15 residues. The CDR3 reads CASSLITGANYGYTF. The CDR3, as DNA: TGCGCCAGCAGCTTGATTACAGGGGCCAACTATGGCTACACCTTC.

This clone was recorded a few times. The CDR3 region has the DNA TGTGCCAGCAGCGTACGGGGTACTAATGAAAAACTGTTTTTT. Translated: CASSVRGTNEKLFF. The gene calls are TRBV7-9 and TRBJ1-4; D not certain. Germline V CDR1 and CDR2: SEHNR, FQNEAQ (reference sequence). With 5 bases removed from V and 2 bases from J, the gap between germline ends came to 9 bases. The CDR3 is 14 amino acids.

The genes are TRBV4-2 and TRBJ1-2; 7 bases align to TRBD1. Germline lookup yields CDR1 LGHNA and CDR2 YNFKEQ. CDR3 length: 14 amino acids. Trimming at V came to 0 bases and at J to 4 bases, leaving 2 bases not matched to a gene. The CDR3 DNA reads as TGTGCCAGCAGCCAAGAGGGGACAGTCTATGGCTACACCTTC. It encodes CASSQEGTVYGYTF.